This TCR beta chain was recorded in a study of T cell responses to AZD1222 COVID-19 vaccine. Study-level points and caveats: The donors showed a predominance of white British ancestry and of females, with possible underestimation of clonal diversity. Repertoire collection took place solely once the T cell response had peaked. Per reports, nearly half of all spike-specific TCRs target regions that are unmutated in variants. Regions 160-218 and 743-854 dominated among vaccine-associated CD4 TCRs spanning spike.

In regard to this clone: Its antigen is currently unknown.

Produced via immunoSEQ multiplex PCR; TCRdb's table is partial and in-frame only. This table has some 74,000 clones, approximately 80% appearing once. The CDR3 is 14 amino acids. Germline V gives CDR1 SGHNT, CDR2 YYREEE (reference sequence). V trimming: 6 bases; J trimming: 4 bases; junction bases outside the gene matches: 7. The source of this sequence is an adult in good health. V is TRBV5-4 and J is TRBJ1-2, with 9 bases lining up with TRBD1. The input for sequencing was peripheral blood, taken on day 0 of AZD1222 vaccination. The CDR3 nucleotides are TGTGCCAGCACCCGACAGGGGGGGAGCTATGGCTACACCTTC. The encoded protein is CASTRQGGSYGYTF.